This T cell receptor beta chain was captured in a study of shared clonotypes between healthy human individuals. This table comes from immunoSEQ multiplex PCR, and its TCRdb copy is limited to in-frame clones, with some not included. In the table there are around 2.1 million clones, approximately 96% of which are singletons. The CDR3 totals 15 residues. Deletions cut 6 bases from V and 4 bases from J, with 16 bases between. Per germline, CDR1 MDHEN and CDR2 SYDVKM. Material: naive CD4+ T cells sorted from blood. Subset noted: CD45RA+ positively selected. J is TRBJ1-3 and V is TRBV28, with a weak D call TRBD1 (6 bases). This TCR derives from a man between 18 and 29 years old in good health. CDR3: CASSNLDRRGNTIYF. For the CDR3, the DNA is TGTGCCAGCAGCAATTTGGACAGAAGAGGAAACACCATATATTTT.